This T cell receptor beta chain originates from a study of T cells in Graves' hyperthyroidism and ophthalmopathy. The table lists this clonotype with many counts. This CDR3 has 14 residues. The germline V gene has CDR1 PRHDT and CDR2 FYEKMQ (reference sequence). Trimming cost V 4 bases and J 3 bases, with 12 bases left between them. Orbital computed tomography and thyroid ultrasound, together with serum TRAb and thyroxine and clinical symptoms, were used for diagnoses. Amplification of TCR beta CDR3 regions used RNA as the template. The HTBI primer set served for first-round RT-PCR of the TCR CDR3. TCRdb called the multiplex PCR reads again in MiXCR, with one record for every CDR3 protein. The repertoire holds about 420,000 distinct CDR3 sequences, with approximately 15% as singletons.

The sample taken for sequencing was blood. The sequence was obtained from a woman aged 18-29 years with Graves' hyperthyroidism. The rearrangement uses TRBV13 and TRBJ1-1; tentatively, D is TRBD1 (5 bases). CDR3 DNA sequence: TGTGCCAGCAGCTCGTTTGGGGACGACACTGAAGCTTTCTTT. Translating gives CASSSFGDDTEAFF.